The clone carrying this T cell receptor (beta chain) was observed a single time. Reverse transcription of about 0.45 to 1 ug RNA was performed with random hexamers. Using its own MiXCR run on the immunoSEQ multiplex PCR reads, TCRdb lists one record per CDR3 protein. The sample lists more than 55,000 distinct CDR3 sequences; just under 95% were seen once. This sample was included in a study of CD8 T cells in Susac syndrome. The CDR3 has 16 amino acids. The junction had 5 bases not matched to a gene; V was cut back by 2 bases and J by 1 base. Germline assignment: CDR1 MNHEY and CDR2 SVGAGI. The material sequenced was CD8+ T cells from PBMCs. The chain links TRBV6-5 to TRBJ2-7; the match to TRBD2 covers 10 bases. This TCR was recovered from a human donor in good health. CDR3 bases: TGTGCCAGCAGTTACGGACTAGCGGATACATCCTACGAGCAGTACTTC. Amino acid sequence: CASSYGLADTSYEQYF.